This T cell receptor beta chain was identified in a study of T cells in Graves' hyperthyroidism and ophthalmopathy. Study-level results: The model made its ophthalmopathy prediction, and onset followed a median 6.5 months later. Most thyroid clonotypes with frequency above 0.001 were detected in blood.

No progression to ophthalmopathy during 18 months of follow-up defined stable disease. This clonotype showed up just a few times. Antigen specificity is unknown. The germline CDR1 and CDR2 sequences are MNHEY and SVGEGT. Losses at the gene ends were 3 bases for V and 5 bases for J; bases not matched to a gene: 7. This CDR3 has 16 amino acids. Amplification of TCR beta CDR3 regions was performed using RNA transcripts as template. HTBI primers drove first-round RT-PCR of the TCR CDR3. TCRdb itself ran the multiplex PCR reads through MiXCR, one entry per CDR3 protein. The data show some 700,000 distinct CDR3 sequences, approximately 15% seen once.

The chain couples TRBV6-2 or TRBV6-3 to TRBJ2-2, with TRBD2 matching over 9 bases. This receptor was taken from a man aged 45-65 years with Graves' hyperthyroidism. Sequenced sample: blood. The CDR3 nucleotides are TGTGCCAGCAGTTATGGCGGGAGGGCCCGGACCGGGGAGCTGTTTTTT. It specifies CASSYGGRARTGELFF.